This record concerns one T cell receptor (beta chain) sequence. Its antigen is as yet unknown. Sequenced by immunoSEQ multiplex PCR; TCRdb stores in-frame clones only, minus some. Of under 20,000 clones in the sample, roughly 80% were seen once. The CDR3 loop spans 15 amino acids. Per germline, CDR1 MDHEN and CDR2 SYDVKM. Trimming took 2 bases from V and 0 from J, leaving 8 bases between them. This sample is drawn from a study of OX40 agonist ivuxolimab in advanced cancers. Overall study context: Patients treated during dose escalation were battling hepatocellular carcinoma, melanoma, renal cell or head and neck cancer. Averaging about 60 years in age, with a range of 23 to 79, the cohort was approximately 83% male. General study results and limits: In CD8+ T cells, expanded clones were on average more numerous than in CD4+.

The sequences come from CD4+ or CD8+ T cells sorted from blood, collected in a trial of the OX40 agonist ivuxolimab. The TCR sequence derives from an adult with an advanced solid tumor such as melanoma, head and neck, liver or kidney cancer. The V call is TRBV28, the J call TRBJ1-3; D unclear. In nucleotides, the CDR3 is TGTGCCAGCAGTTTACCCCATCTCTCTGGAAACACCATATATTTT. Amino acid sequence: CASSLPHLSGNTIYF.